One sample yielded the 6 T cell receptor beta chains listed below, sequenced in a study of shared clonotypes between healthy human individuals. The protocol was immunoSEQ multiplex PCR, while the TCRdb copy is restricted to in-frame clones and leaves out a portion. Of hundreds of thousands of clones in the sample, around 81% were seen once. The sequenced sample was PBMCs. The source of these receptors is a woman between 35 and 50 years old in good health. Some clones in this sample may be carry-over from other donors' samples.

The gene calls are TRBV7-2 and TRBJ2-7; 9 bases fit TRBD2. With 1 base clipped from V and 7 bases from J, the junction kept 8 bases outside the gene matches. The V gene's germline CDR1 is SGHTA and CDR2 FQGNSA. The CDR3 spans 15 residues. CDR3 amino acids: CASSLVAGGPGEQYF. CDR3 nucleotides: TGTGCCAGCAGCTTAGTTGCGGGAGGGCCGGGGGAGCAGTACTTC.

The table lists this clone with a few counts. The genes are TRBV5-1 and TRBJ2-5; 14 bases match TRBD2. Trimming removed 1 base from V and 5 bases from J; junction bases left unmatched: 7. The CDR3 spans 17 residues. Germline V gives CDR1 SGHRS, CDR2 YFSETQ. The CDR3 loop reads CASSLTGTSGSSETQYF. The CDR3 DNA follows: TGCGCCAGCAGCTTGACCGGGACTAGCGGGAGTTCGGAGACCCAGTACTTC.

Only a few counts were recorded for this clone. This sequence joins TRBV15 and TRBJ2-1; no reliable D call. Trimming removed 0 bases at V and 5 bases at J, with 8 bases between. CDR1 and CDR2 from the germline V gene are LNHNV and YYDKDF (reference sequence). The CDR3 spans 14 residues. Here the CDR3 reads CATSRDFRDNEQFF. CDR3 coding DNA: TGTGCCACCAGCAGAGATTTCCGGGACAATGAGCAGTTCTTC.

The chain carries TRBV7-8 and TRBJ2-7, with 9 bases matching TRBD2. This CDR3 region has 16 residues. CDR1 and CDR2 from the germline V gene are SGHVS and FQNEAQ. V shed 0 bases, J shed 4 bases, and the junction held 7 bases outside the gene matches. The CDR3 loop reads CASSLARLAENYEQYF. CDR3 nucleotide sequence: TGTGCCAGCAGCTTAGCGAGACTAGCGGAAAATTACGAGCAGTACTTC.

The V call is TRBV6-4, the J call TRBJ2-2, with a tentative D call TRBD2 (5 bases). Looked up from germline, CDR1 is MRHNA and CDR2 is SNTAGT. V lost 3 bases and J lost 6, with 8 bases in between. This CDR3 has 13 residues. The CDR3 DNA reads TGTGCCAGCAGTGAGCTGGGAGCCGGGGAGCTGTTTTTT. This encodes CASSELGAGELFF.

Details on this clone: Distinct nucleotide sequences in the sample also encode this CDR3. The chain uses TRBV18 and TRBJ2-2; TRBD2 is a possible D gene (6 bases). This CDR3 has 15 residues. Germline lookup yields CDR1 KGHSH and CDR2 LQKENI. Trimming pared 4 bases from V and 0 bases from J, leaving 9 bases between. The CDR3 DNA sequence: TGTGCCAGCTCACAAACGGGAGCGAACACCGGGGAGCTGTTTTTT. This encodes CASSQTGANTGELFF.